The source of this TCR beta chain is a study of blood T cell repertoires in COVID-19. Clones were sequenced by immunoSEQ multiplex PCR, and TCRdb holds only the in-frame ones, with some missing. In the table there are fewer than 95,000 clones, 74% of which are singletons. Per germline, CDR1 SQVTM and CDR2 ANQGSEA. This CDR3 is built from 14 residues. V shed 4 bases, J shed 5 bases, and the junction held 6 bases outside the gene matches. This chain uses TRBV29-1 with TRBJ1-5; 9 positions agree with TRBD1. Material for sequencing was peripheral blood. This receptor was obtained from a man between 70 and 80 years old with COVID-19, enrolled during active disease. The CDR3 sequence: CSVVETGGDQPQHF. The CDR3 DNA follows: TGCAGCGTTGTGGAGACAGGGGGTGATCAGCCCCAGCATTTT.